This paragraph reports one T cell receptor (beta chain). A read error may account for a junction end that differs from germline. Other DNA sequences from this sample encode an identical CDR3 as well. The sample is drawn from a study of blood T cell repertoires in COVID-19. The wider study: Acute-phase and convalescent COVID-19 samples originated in the United States, Italy and Spain. T cells, B-cell-depleted T cells, or PBMCs provided the cDNA or gDNA that served as material.

The authors' processing: Reference gene primer amplification yielded estimated nucleated cell counts. Assay used: immunoSEQ multiplex PCR; TCRdb lists only in-frame clones, some missing. That table furnishes V, J and clone size, whereas the DNA furnished D and trimming. The sample carries fewer than 200,000 clones, roughly nine tenths recorded once. Germline CDR1 is SGHAT and CDR2 is FQNNGV. The CDR3 covers 14 residues. The genes are TRBV11-2 and TRBJ2-7; 10 bases fit TRBD1. Sequences were obtained from peripheral blood. The receptor was isolated from a young man who had recovered from COVID-19. The CDR3 region is CASSLGQGGYEQYF. In DNA form, the CDR3 reads TGTGCCAGCAGTTTAGGACAGGGGGGCTACGAGCAGTACTTC. Filled out from reference TRBV11-2 and TRBJ2-7, the complete variable domain reads EAGVAQSPRYKIIEKRQSVAFWCNPISGHATLYWYQQILGQGPKLLIQFQNNGVVDDSQLPKDRFSAERLKGVDSTLKIQPAKLEDSAVYLCASSLGQGGYEQYFGPGTRLTVT.